These 2 T cell receptor beta chains came from one sample sequenced in a study of blood T cells in healthy people across ages. Next came a second PCR, run for about 7 to 12 cycles, which used a sample-barcoded 5' primer along with a J-beta primer mix. Via MiXCR, TCRdb re-called the 5' RACE reads, giving one row per CDR3 protein. The table has roughly 1 million distinct CDR3 sequences, about 23% seen once. The same sample was also used in a study of T cells of mothers and their children.

Material for sequencing was blood. The receptors derive from a girl aged 2 to 10 in good health.

This clonotype was observed a handful of times. The CDR3 sequence is CSVGHGNYGYTF. CDR3 DNA sequence: TGCAGCGTTGGACACGGAAACTATGGCTACACCTTC. The V gene is TRBV29-1, the J gene TRBJ1-2; D ambiguous. Germline V gives CDR1 SQVTM, CDR2 ANQGSEA. The CDR3 extends over 12 amino acids. V lost 4 bases and J 2 bases, leaving 8 bases between the germline ends.

The rearrangement links TRBV7-2 to TRBJ2-3; D is tentatively TRBD1 or TRBD2 (5 bases each). CDR1 and CDR2 from the germline V gene are SGHTA and FQGNSA. V gave up 0 bases and J gave up 7 bases, with 11 bases separating them. This CDR3 comprises 14 residues. The CDR3 bases are TGTGCCAGCAGCTTAGCGGGGGACGGACATACGCAGTATTTT. Amino acids: CASSLAGDGHTQYF. The entire variable domain, with the rest obtained from reference TRBV7-2 and TRBJ2-3, is as follows: GAGVSQSPSNKVTEKGKDVELRCDPISGHTALYWYRQSLGQGLEFLIYFQGNSAPDKSGLPSDRFSAERTGGSVSTLTIQRTQQEDSAVYLCASSLAGDGHTQYFGPGTRLTVL.